The clone carrying this TCR beta chain was detected a few times. The antigen remains unidentified. The sample belongs to a study of T-cell memory formation after mild COVID-19. Overall study findings and caveats: For contracting clones, CD4+ ones sat mainly in CM and EM, CD8+ in EMRA.

TCRdb fed the 5' RACE reads into MiXCR, producing one record per CDR3 protein. The data contain about 470,000 distinct CDR3 sequences, more than 20% of them singletons. This TCR came from an adult woman who had mild COVID-19 (a few samples of this study predate the infection). Cell type and time point are not known. The sample consisted of PBMCs or a T cell subset sorted from them (not recorded which).

This CDR3 is CASSLTSGTLYEQYF. In DNA form, the CDR3 reads TGCGCCAGCAGCTTGACTAGCGGAACCCTCTACGAGCAGTACTTC. The chain employs TRBV5-1 and TRBJ2-7; 8 nucleotides match TRBD2. With 1 base clipped from V and 3 bases from J, the junction kept 6 bases outside the gene matches. The germline CDR1 and CDR2 sequences are SGHRS and YFSETQ. This CDR3 spans 15 amino acids.